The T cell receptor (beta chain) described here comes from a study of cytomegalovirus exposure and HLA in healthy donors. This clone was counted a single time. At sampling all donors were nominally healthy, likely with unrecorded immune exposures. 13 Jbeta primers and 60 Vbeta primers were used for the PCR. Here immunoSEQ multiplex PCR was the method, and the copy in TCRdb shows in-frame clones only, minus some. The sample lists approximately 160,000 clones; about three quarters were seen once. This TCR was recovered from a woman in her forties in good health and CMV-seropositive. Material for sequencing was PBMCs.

The CDR3 loop reads CSVGAVGEQYF. The CDR3 DNA reads as TGCAGCGTTGGAGCGGTGGGCGAGCAGTACTTC. The chain joins TRBV29-1 to TRBJ2-7, with D tentatively TRBD2 (5 bases). The CDR3 sequence is 11 residues long. Germline lookup yields CDR1 SQVTM and CDR2 ANQGSEA. V was trimmed by 4 bases and J by 6 bases, leaving 10 bases between them.